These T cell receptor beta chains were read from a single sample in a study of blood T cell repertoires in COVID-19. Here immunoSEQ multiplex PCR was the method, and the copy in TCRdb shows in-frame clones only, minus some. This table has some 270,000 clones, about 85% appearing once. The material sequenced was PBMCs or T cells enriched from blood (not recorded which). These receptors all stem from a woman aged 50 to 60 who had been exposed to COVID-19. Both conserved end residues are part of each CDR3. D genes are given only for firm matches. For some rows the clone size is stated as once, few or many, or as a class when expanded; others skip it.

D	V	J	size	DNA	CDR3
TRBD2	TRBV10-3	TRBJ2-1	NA	TGTGCCATCCGTACTAGCGGGGGGGCCTACAATGAGCAGTTCTTC	CAIRTSGGAYNEQFF
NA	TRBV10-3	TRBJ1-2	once	TGTGCCACTAGCCCGGACGGAGACTATGGCTACACCTTC	CATSPDGDYGYTF
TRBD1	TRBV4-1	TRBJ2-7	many	TGCGCCAGCAGCCACCCCGGGACAGGGATTCCCTACGAGCAGTACTTC	CASSHPGTGIPYEQYF
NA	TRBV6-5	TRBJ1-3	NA	TGTGCCTGCACCTCAGGCCCCTCTGGAAACACCATATATTTT	CACTSGPSGNTIYF
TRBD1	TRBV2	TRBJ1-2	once	TGTGCCAGTAGAACAGGGGCCCTCTATGGCTACACCTTC	CASRTGALYGYTF
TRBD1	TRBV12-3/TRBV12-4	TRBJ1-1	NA	TGTGCCAGCAGTATATCAGGGGGCACTGAAGCTTTCTTT	CASSISGGTEAFF
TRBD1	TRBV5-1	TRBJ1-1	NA	TGCGCCAGCAGCTTCGGGACAGGGGGCTATGGGACTGAAGCTTTCTTT	CASSFGTGGYGTEAFF
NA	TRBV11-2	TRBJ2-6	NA	TGTGCCAGCAGCTTAGTACAACTAGAATCCTCTGGGGCCAACGTCCTGACTTTC	CASSLVQLESSGANVLTF
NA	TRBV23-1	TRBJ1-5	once	TGCGCCAGCAGTCAATCTGGCAGGGCTAATCAGCCCCAGCATTTT	CASSQSGRANQPQHF
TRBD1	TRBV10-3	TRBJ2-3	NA	TGTGCCATCACCCGGGACAGGGACACAGATACGCAGTATTTT	CAITRDRDTDTQYF
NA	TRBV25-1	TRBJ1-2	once	TGTGCCAGCAGAACGGGTAGTCAGCATGGCTACACCTTC	CASRTGSQHGYTF
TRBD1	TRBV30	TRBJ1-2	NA	TGTGCCTGCCAGACAGGGAATGGCTACACCTTC	CACQTGNGYTF
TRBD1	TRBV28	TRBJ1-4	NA	TGTGCCAGCAGTCTTCTCGGACAGGGTGGGGAAAAACTGTTTTTT	CASSLLGQGGEKLFF
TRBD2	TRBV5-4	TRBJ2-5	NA	TGTGCCAGCAGTTCGGGGGGGCTCGAAGAGACCCAGTACTTC	CASSSGGLEETQYF
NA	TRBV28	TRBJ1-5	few	TGTGCCAGCAGTTTACCAATAAACGGGAATCAGCCCCAGCATTTT	CASSLPINGNQPQHF
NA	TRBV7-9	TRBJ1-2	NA	TGTGCCAGCAGCTTAGGAAAGATTCCTACCTATGGCTACACCTTC	CASSLGKIPTYGYTF
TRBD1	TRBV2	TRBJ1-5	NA	TGTGCCAGCAAAGACAGGGCTAGCAATCAGCCCCAGCATTTT	CASKDRASNQPQHF
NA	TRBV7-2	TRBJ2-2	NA	TGTGCCAGCAGTTCCGGGACTGCCCTCGGCGGGGAGCTGTTTTTT	CASSSGTALGGELFF
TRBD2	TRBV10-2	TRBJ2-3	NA	TGCGCCAGCAGTGCGGGGGGGGCCCTAGATACGCAGTATTTT	CASSAGGALDTQYF
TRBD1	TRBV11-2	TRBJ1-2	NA	TGTGCCAGCAGCCGACAGGGGGAAGGGGTCTATGGCTACACCTTC	CASSRQGEGVYGYTF
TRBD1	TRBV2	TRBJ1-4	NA	TGTGCCAGCAGTGAAGCGGGACAGATCGGAGAAAAACTGTTTTTT	CASSEAGQIGEKLFF
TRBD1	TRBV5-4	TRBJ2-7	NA	TGTGCCAGCAGCACACCGGGACAGACCAAGCAGTACTTC	CASSTPGQTKQYF
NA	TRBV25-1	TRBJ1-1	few	TGTGCCAGCAGTGAACGGACAGCCAACACTGAAGCTTTCTTT	CASSERTANTEAFF
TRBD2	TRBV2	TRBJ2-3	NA	TGTGCCAGCAAGTCGACTAGCTCTACAGATACGCAGTATTTT	CASKSTSSTDTQYF
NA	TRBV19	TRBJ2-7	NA	TGTGCCAGTAGTATGGACTTCTCTAGCTCCTACGAGCAGTACTTC	CASSMDFSSSYEQYF
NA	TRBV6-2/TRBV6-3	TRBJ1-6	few	TGTGCCAGCAGTTACTCTCACAGCCATAATTCACCCCTCCACTTT	CASSYSHSHNSPLHF
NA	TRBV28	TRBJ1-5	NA	TGTGCCAGCAGTTTAGTGGGGGCCTATCAGCCCCAGCATTTT	CASSLVGAYQPQHF
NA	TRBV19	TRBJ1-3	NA	TGTGCCAGTACCACGACAGGCTCTGGAAACACCATATATTTT	CASTTTGSGNTIYF
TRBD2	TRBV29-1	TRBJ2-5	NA	TGCAGCGTTATAAGCGGGGTCGGAGAGACCCAGTACTTC	CSVISGVGETQYF
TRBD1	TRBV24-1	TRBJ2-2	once	TGTGCCACCAGTGACCCGACAGGGCCCGGGGAGCTGTTTTTT	CATSDPTGPGELFF
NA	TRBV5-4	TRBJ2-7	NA	TGTGCCAGCAGCTTGGGACAGTACGAGCAGTACTTC	CASSLGQYEQYF
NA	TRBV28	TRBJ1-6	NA	TGTGCCAGCAGTCCCTCCGAGGGGGTGAATTCACCCCTCCACTTT	CASSPSEGVNSPLHF
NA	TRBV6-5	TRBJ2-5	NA	TGTGCCAGCAGTCAACCGGGACAACAAGAGACCCAGTACTTC	CASSQPGQQETQYF
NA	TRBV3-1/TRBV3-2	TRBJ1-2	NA	TGTGCCAGCAGCCAAGGAGGCGGAAGGACTAACTATGGCTACACCTTC	CASSQGGGRTNYGYTF
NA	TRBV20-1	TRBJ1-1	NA	TGCAGTGCTACGGACAATCCCGAAGCTTTCTTT	CSATDNPEAFF
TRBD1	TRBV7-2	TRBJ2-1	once	TGTGCCAGCAGCGCCCGACAGGGTCCCTACAATGAGCAGTTCTTC	CASSARQGPYNEQFF
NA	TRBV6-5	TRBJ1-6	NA	TGTGCCAGCAGTCCAGGGAGGTTTAGTTCACCCCTCCACTTT	CASSPGRFSSPLHF
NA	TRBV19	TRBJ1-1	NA	TGTGCCAGTAGTATAGTAACAGACACTGAAGCTTTCTTT	CASSIVTDTEAFF
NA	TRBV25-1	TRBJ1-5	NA	TGTGCCAGCGGGGCGGAACAGCCCCAGCATTTT	CASGAEQPQHF
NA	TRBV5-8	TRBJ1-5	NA	TGTGCCAGCAGTTTGGGTCCGGGGCCCCAGCATTTT	CASSLGPGPQHF
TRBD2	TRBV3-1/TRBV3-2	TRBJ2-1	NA	TGTGCCAGCAGCCAAAGCGGAGGCGGGGGGGCCTACAATGAGCAGTTCTTC	CASSQSGGGGAYNEQFF
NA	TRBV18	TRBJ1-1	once	TGTGCCAGCTCACCGAACCCGCCGGGTTTTTTTACTGAAGCTTTCTTT	CASSPNPPGFFTEAFF
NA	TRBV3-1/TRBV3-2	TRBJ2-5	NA	TGTGCCAGCAGCCCCAGGGTGGGGCAAGAGACCCAGTACTTC	CASSPRVGQETQYF
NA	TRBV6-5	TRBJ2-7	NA	TGTGCCAGCAGTCTCGGGTCCTCCTACGAGCAGTACTTC	CASSLGSSYEQYF
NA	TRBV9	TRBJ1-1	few	TGTGCCAGCAGCGTAGGATGGGGGCAACCTGCGACTGAAGCTTTCTTT	CASSVGWGQPATEAFF
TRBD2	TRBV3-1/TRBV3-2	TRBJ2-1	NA	TGTGCCAGCAGCTCTCAGAGCCTAGCGGGGGGTTACAATGAGCAGTTCTTC	CASSSQSLAGGYNEQFF
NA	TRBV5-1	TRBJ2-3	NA	TGCGCCAGCAGTTTATCAGGGGCCAGCACAGATACGCAGTATTTT	CASSLSGASTDTQYF
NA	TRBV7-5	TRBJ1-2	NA	TGTGTCAGAAGCTCCCTAACAGGGCGTGATAACTATGGCTACACCTTC	CVRSSLTGRDNYGYTF
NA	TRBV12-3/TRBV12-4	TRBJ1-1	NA	TGTGCCAGCATGCCACAGGGTGGGGCTGAAGCTTTCTTT	CASMPQGGAEAFF
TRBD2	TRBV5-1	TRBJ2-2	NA	TGCGCCAGCAGCCCTAGAAGCGGGGGGATGGCCGGGGAGCTGTTTTTT	CASSPRSGGMAGELFF
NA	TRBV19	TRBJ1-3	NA	TGTGCCAGTAAGTCCGGTCTCGCGAGCTCTGGAAACACCATATATTTT	CASKSGLASSGNTIYF
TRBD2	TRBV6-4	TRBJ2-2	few	TGTGCCAGCAGTGAGCTCGCTAGCGGGGAGACCGGGGAGCTGTTTTTT	CASSELASGETGELFF
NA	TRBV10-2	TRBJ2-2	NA	TGCGCCAGCAGTGATTGGGAGTCCGAGGAGCTGTTTTTT	CASSDWESEELFF